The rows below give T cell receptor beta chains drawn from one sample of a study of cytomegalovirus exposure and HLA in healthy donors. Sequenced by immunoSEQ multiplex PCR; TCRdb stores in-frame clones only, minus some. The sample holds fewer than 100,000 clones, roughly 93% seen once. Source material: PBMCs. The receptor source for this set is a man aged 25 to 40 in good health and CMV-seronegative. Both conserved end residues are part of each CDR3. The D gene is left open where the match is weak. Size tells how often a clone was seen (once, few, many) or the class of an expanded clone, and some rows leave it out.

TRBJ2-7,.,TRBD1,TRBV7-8,CASRLGTGKFYEQYF,TGTGCCAGCAGATTAGGGACAGGGAAGTTCTACGAGCAGTACTTC
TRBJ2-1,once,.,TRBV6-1,CASSVFPQGNNEQFF,TGTGCCAGCAGTGTATTTCCTCAGGGAAACAATGAGCAGTTCTTC
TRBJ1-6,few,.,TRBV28,CASSFGGDNSPLHF,TGTGCCAGCAGTTTCGGCGGGGATAATTCACCCCTCCACTTT
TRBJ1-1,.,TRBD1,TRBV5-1,CASSLGMDRVNTEAFF,TGCGCCAGCAGCTTGGGGATGGACAGGGTGAACACTGAAGCTTTCTTT
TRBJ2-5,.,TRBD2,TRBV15,CATSRVMRGAQFQETQYF,TGTGCCACCAGCAGGGTTATGCGGGGGGCCCAATTTCAAGAGACCCAGTACTTC
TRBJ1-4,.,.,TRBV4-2,CASSQDGGGDEKLFF,TGTGCCAGCAGCCAAGATGGTGGGGGCGACGAAAAACTGTTTTTT
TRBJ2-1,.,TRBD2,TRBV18,CASSPGTSGTNEQFF,TGTGCCAGCTCACCGGGGACTAGCGGGACCAATGAGCAGTTCTTC
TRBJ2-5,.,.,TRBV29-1,CSVEISSRGEAQETQYF,TGCAGCGTTGAAATCTCCTCTCGCGGTGAAGCCCAAGAGACCCAGTACTTC
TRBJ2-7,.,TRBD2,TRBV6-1,CASRPKRGSSYEQYF,TGTGCCAGCAGGCCAAAGCGCGGGAGTTCCTACGAGCAGTACTTC
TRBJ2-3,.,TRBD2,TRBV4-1,CASSQVLAGNTDTQYF,TGCGCCAGCAGCCAAGTTCTAGCGGGGAACACAGATACGCAGTATTTT
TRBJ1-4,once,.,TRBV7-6,CASSSGQTTNEKLFF,TGTGCCAGCAGCTCCGGACAGACAACTAATGAAAAACTGTTTTTT
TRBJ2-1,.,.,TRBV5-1,CASSLEQLGATEQFF,TGCGCCAGCAGCTTGGAGCAACTAGGAGCCACTGAGCAGTTCTTC
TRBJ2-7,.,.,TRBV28,CASSPVATPNTYEQYF,TGTGCCAGCAGCCCGGTAGCGACACCGAACACCTACGAGCAGTACTTC
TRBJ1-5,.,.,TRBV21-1,CASRGGVGLNQPQHF,TGTGCCAGCAGAGGGGGAGTGGGGTTAAATCAGCCCCAGCATTTT
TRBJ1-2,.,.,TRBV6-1,CASSFQISDYGYTF,TGTGCCAGCAGTTTCCAGATATCCGACTATGGCTACACCTTC
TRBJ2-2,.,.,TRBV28,CASSYRELSTGELFF,TGTGCCAGCAGTTACAGGGAGCTAAGCACCGGGGAGCTGTTTTTT
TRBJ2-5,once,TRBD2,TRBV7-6,CASSLPRGRGQETQYF,TGTGCCAGCAGCTTGCCTCGGGGGAGGGGACAAGAGACCCAGTACTTC
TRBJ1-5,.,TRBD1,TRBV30,CAWGDRASYQPQHF,TGTGCCTGGGGGGACAGGGCCAGCTATCAGCCCCAGCATTTT
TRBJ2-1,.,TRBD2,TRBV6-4,CASSLGGEFNEQFF,TGTGCCAGCAGCCTCGGGGGGGAGTTCAATGAGCAGTTCTTC
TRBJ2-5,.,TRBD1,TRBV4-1,CASSQKSTGGSETQYF,TGCGCCAGCAGCCAAAAGTCAACAGGGGGCTCGGAGACCCAGTACTTC
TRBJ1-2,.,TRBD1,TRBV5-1,CASSLGQGDGYTF,TGCGCCAGCAGCTTGGGACAGGGGGATGGCTACACCTTC
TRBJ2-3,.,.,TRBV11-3,CASSLGTFPSTDTQYF,TGTGCCAGCAGCTTGGGGACTTTTCCTAGCACAGATACGCAGTATTTT
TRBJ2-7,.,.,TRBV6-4,CASSDSRVWPTASYEQYF,TGTGCCAGCAGTGACTCGAGGGTGTGGCCCACCGCCTCCTACGAGCAGTACTTC
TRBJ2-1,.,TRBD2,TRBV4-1,CASSQGLAGGDSYNEQFF,TGCGCCAGCAGCCAAGGACTAGCGGGGGGCGATTCCTACAATGAGCAGTTCTTC
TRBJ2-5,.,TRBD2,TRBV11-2,CASSFGGGGKETQYF,TGTGCCAGCAGCTTCGGCGGGGGAGGCAAAGAGACCCAGTACTTC
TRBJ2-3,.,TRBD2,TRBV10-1,CASSALAGVATDTQYF,TGCGCCAGCAGCGCACTAGCGGGAGTGGCCACAGATACGCAGTATTTT
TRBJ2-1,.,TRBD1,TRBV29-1,CSVEGGVEQGIYNEQFF,TGCAGCGTTGAAGGGGGTGTCGAACAGGGGATCTACAATGAGCAGTTCTTC
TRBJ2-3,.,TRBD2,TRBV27,CASRGWGGSTDTQYF,TGTGCCAGCAGGGGGTGGGGGGGTAGCACAGATACGCAGTATTTT
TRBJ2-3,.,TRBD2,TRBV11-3,CASSFSGGVLNTQYF,TGTGCCAGCAGCTTCAGCGGGGGGGTTCTGAATACGCAGTATTTT
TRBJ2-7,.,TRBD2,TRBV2,CASSDILSEGLAGIEQYF,TGTGCCAGCAGTGATATTTTGAGTGAGGGACTAGCGGGGATCGAGCAGTACTTC
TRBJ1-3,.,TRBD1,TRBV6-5,CASRDRVSGNTIYF,TGTGCCAGCAGAGACAGGGTTTCTGGAAACACCATATATTTT